These 11 T cell receptor beta chains came from one sample sequenced in a study of T-cell memory formation after mild COVID-19. MiXCR, applied by TCRdb to the 5' RACE reads, yields one record per CDR3 protein. The table includes over 300,000 distinct CDR3 sequences, 20% to 25% detected once. Input material: PBMCs or a T cell subset sorted from them (not recorded which). The receptors were sampled from a man in his late teens or twenties who had mild COVID-19 (a few samples of this study predate the infection). Cell type and time point are not known.

In this sample, this clonotype turned up a few times. This chain connects TRBV2 to TRBJ2-1; 8 bases are a match to TRBD2. Germline V gene data show CDR1 as SNHLY and CDR2 as FYNNEI. Trimming cost V 11 bases and J 7 bases; bases outside gene matches: 13. The length of the CDR3 is 14 residues. CDR3 nucleotides: TGTGCCGGACGTAGCGGGACGACGAGTAATGAGCAGTTCTTC. As protein: CAGRSGTTSNEQFF.

The rearrangement joins TRBV11-2 to TRBJ1-4; no definite D call. V lost 4 bases and J 8 bases, leaving 8 bases between the germline ends. The CDR3 loop spans 12 amino acids. Germline values: CDR1 SGHAT, CDR2 FQNNGV. In DNA form, the CDR3 reads TGTGCCAGCAGCTGGAGGGAGGAAAAACTGTTTTTT. It yields the protein CASSWREEKLFF.

This clonotype showed up many times. The chain joins TRBV5-4 to TRBJ2-3; no clear D gene. The V end was cut by 1 base, the J end by 2 bases, with 11 bases between. The germline gives CDR1 SGHNT, CDR2 YYREEE (reference sequence). The CDR3 extends over 15 amino acids. CDR3 nucleotides: TGTGCCAGCAGCTTGACGCCGAGAACCACAGATACGCAGTATTTT. Amino acids: CASSLTPRTTDTQYF.

This clonotype was observed a handful of times. The chain couples TRBV29-1 to TRBJ2-6; D not certain. Looked up from germline, CDR1 is SQVTM and CDR2 is ANQGSEA. V lost 4 bases and J lost 0, with 13 bases in between. The CDR3 is made up of 16 amino acids. The CDR3 sequence is CSVVARKSSGANVLTF. In DNA form, the CDR3 reads TGCAGCGTTGTGGCCAGGAAGAGCTCTGGGGCCAACGTCCTGACTTTC.

This clonotype appeared many times. A junction end diverges from the germline sequence, so it may reflect a read error. The chain combines TRBV12-3 or TRBV12-4 with TRBJ2-3; the D is unclear. The CDR3 is 14 amino acids. CDR3 sequence (DNA): TGTGCCAGCAGCTTAGGCGCTAGCACAGATACGCAGTATTTT. Translation gives CASSLGASTDTQYF.

V and J are TRBV20-1 and TRBJ1-6; 9 positions match TRBD1. The germline V gene has CDR1 DFQATT and CDR2 SNEGSKA (reference sequence). CDR3 size: 14 residues. The trim removed 6 bases at V and 6 bases at J, leaving 6 bases unmatched. The CDR3, as DNA: TGCAGTGCGCCGCCGGGACAGGGTAATTCACCCCTCCACTTT. Its protein is CSAPPGQGNSPLHF.

This chain links TRBV6-5 with TRBJ1-4; D is unresolved. CDR1 is MNHEY, CDR2 SVGAGI, per germline. V was clipped by 0 bases and J by 6 bases, with 8 bases between them. The CDR3 is 14 residues long. CDR3 bases: TGTGCCAGCAGTTACTCGAGGCGGGATGAAAAACTGTTTTTT. It encodes CASSYSRRDEKLFF.

This clonotype was seen a handful of times. The chain links TRBV24-1 to TRBJ2-3, with D possibly TRBD2 on 6 matching bases. V lost 7 bases to trimming and J lost 0 bases, with 7 bases between them. The CDR3 runs 13 residues. Germline V lookup: CDR1 KGHDR, CDR2 SFDVKD. This CDR3 is CATSGTSTDTQYF. For the CDR3, the DNA is TGTGCCACCAGCGGGACTAGCACAGATACGCAGTATTTT.

This clonotype came up many times. This sequence joins TRBV7-9 and TRBJ2-7; tentatively, D is TRBD2 (5 bases). The CDR3 totals 15 residues. The V gene lost 0 bases and the J gene lost 2 bases, with 11 bases spanning the gap. Germline V CDR1 and CDR2: SEHNR, FQNEAQ (reference sequence). The CDR3 reads CASSLAELGAYEQYF. CDR3 in DNA: TGTGCCAGCAGCTTAGCGGAACTCGGGGCCTACGAGCAGTACTTC.

V gene TRBV18 combines with J gene TRBJ2-1; the D gene is possibly TRBD1 (5 bases). Germline CDR1 KGHSH, CDR2 LQKENI. The CDR3 runs to 13 residues. Trimming took 3 bases from V and 6 from J, leaving 9 bases between them. CDR3 nucleotide sequence: TGTGCCAGCTCACCGGGGCTCCCCAATGAGCAGTTCTTC. This sequence encodes CASSPGLPNEQFF. The whole variable domain, remainder taken from reference TRBV18 and TRBJ2-1, is NAGVMQNPRHLVRRRGQEARLRCSPMKGHSHVYWYRQLPEEGLKFMVYLQKENIIDESGMPKERFSAEFPKEGPSILRIQQVVRGDSAAYFCASSPGLPNEQFFGPGTRLTVL.

This clonotype was seen a handful of times. The CDR3 coding sequence is TGTGCCAGCAGCTTAGTGGCATCCTCTGGCTACACCTTC. It specifies CASSLVASSGYTF. The genes are TRBV7-9 and TRBJ1-2, with unresolved D. The V and J ends lost 1 base and 7 bases respectively, with 10 bases between them. The CDR3 extends over 13 amino acids. Germline V gene sequence: CDR1 SEHNR, CDR2 FQNEAQ (reference sequence).